The rows below give T cell receptor beta chains drawn from one sample of a study of CD8 T cells in Susac syndrome. Using its own MiXCR run on the immunoSEQ multiplex PCR reads, TCRdb lists one record per CDR3 protein. This sample yields under 200,000 distinct CDR3 sequences, of which roughly 96% are seen a single time; less than 0.2% belongs to the top ten. Sequencing was carried out using CD8+ T cells from PBMCs. These receptors were obtained from a human donor with multiple sclerosis. Both conserved end residues are part of each CDR3. The D gene is left open where the match is weak. Not all rows give a size; the values are once, few, many and, for expanded clones, a class.

CDR3 protein,CDR3 DNA,D gene,V gene,clone size,CDR3 length,J gene
CASNGHIQETQYF,TGTGCCAGCAATGGACACATCCAAGAGACCCAGTACTTC,.,TRBV7-9,.,13,TRBJ2-5
CASSQETGQSYEQYF,TGCGCCAGCAGCCAAGAGACGGGACAGAGCTACGAGCAGTACTTC,TRBD1,TRBV4-1,.,15,TRBJ2-7
CASSITGGSGDEQYF,TGTGCCAGCAGCATTACAGGGGGCTCAGGCGACGAGCAGTACTTC,TRBD1,TRBV9,.,15,TRBJ2-7
CASSPRGPHEQFF,TGTGCCAGCAGCCCTAGGGGTCCGCATGAGCAGTTCTTC,.,TRBV7-8,.,13,TRBJ2-1
CASRGYSNQPQHF,TGTGCCAGCAGAGGGTATAGCAATCAGCCCCAGCATTTT,.,TRBV27,.,13,TRBJ1-5
CASSLGSGYEQYF,TGTGCCAGCAGTTTGGGGTCTGGCTACGAGCAGTACTTC,.,TRBV27,.,13,TRBJ2-7
CASSGWDRSDNEQFF,TGTGCCAGCAGCGGCTGGGACAGGAGCGACAATGAGCAGTTCTTC,TRBD1,TRBV9,.,15,TRBJ2-1
CSLIAGTYNEQFF,TGCAGTCTCATAGCGGGCACCTACAATGAGCAGTTCTTC,TRBD2,TRBV20-1,.,13,TRBJ2-1
CASSPSAAGLGFYEQYF,TGCGCCAGCAGCCCCTCCGCTGCAGGGTTAGGTTTCTACGAGCAGTACTTC,.,TRBV5-1,.,17,TRBJ2-7
CASSISGIGTYEQYF,TGTGCCAGTAGTATATCGGGCATTGGAACCTACGAGCAGTACTTC,.,TRBV19,once,15,TRBJ2-7
CASSPGGTTRGGREQYF,TGTGCCAGCAGCCCCGGGGGGACTACCCGGGGAGGTCGGGAGCAGTACTTC,TRBD2,TRBV3-1,.,17,TRBJ2-7
CATWDGTFNYGYTF,TGTGCCACATGGGACGGGACTTTCAACTATGGCTACACCTTC,.,TRBV11-2,.,14,TRBJ1-2
CASTPYWGRAGDTQYF,TGTGCCAGCACCCCGTACTGGGGGAGGGCTGGAGATACGCAGTATTTT,TRBD2,TRBV6-1,.,16,TRBJ2-3
CASRGLAGSSTTYEQYF,TGTGCCAGCAGGGGGCTAGCGGGGTCCTCTACCACCTACGAGCAGTACTTC,TRBD2,TRBV6-2/TRBV6-3,once,17,TRBJ2-7
CSVRGLPGELFF,TGCAGCGTTCGCGGTCTGCCCGGGGAGCTGTTTTTT,.,TRBV29-1,.,12,TRBJ2-2
CASSWGVGGTEAFF,TGTGCCAGCAGCTGGGGGGTTGGAGGCACTGAAGCTTTCTTT,.,TRBV5-4,.,14,TRBJ1-1
CASSPVGQESNEQFF,TGTGCCAGCAGTCCGGTGGGACAGGAAAGTAATGAGCAGTTCTTC,TRBD1,TRBV12-3/TRBV12-4,.,15,TRBJ2-1